These 14 T cell receptor beta chains were all obtained from the same sample, sequenced in a study of blood T cell repertoires in COVID-19. Measured with immunoSEQ multiplex PCR; TCRdb has only the in-frame clones, and not every one. The data contain about 290,000 clones, approximately 86% of them singletons. The sequenced sample consisted of peripheral blood. Receptor source: a woman in her 50s with active or convalescent COVID-19.

This clone has only one observation. The rearrangement uses TRBV5-5 and TRBJ2-3; 7 bases agree with TRBD1. CDR1 is SGHKS, CDR2 YYEKEE, per germline (reference sequence). CDR3 length: 12 amino acids. Trimming removed 5 bases from V and 9 bases from J; junction bases left unmatched: 6. In DNA form, the CDR3 reads TGTGCCAGCAGGGCGGACAGGTCGACGCAGTATTTT. It is translated as CASRADRSTQYF.

This clone was observed a single time. V gene TRBV2 combines with J gene TRBJ2-5; 10 bases line up with TRBD2. CDR1 is SNHLY and CDR2 is FYNNEI in the germline V gene. V dropped 8 bases and J dropped 5; count of bases not matched to a gene: 8. CDR3 length equals 14 residues. The DNA of the CDR3 is TGTGCCAGCGCCCGACTAGCGGGCGGGGAGACCCAGTACTTC. Translating gives CASARLAGGETQYF.

This clone was observed at least ten times. The chain uses TRBV7-9 and TRBJ1-3; D is undetermined. Trimming stripped 4 bases from V and 4 bases from J, with 11 bases between. CDR1 and CDR2 from the germline V gene are SEHNR and FQNEAQ (reference sequence). CDR3 length: 14 residues. The CDR3 sequence: CASSSIRKGNTIYF. The CDR3 DNA reads TGTGCCAGCAGCTCAATCAGAAAGGGAAACACCATATATTTT.

The chain carries TRBV3-1 (or the pseudogene TRBV3-2) and TRBJ2-2, with D unresolved. The CDR3 runs 16 residues. Germline V gene sequence: CDR1 LGHDT, CDR2 YNNKEL (reference sequence). V lost 0 bases and J 6 bases, leaving 14 bases between the germline ends. This CDR3 reads CASSQEGRRWAGELFF. The CDR3 nucleotides read TGTGCCAGCAGCCAAGAGGGTCGCAGGTGGGCCGGGGAGCTGTTTTTT.

The chain combines TRBV7-9 with TRBJ1-2; TRBD1 might be the D (6 bases). Germline loops: CDR1 SEHNR, CDR2 FQNEAQ (reference sequence). V lost 3 bases and J lost 1, with 24 bases in between. CDR3 length equals 19 residues. CDR3: CASSFPPRDNEGGNYGYTF. The DNA for the CDR3 is TGTGCCAGCAGCTTTCCCCCAAGGGACAACGAAGGGGGTAACTATGGCTACACCTTC.

This clone showed up just once. This chain uses TRBV2 with TRBJ1-4; D not resolved. V was clipped by 8 bases and J by 5 bases, with 18 bases between them. This CDR3 comprises 15 residues. CDR1 is SNHLY, CDR2 FYNNEI, per germline. CDR3 region: CASSFDPAGNEKLFF. CDR3 nucleotide sequence: TGTGCCAGCTCGTTCGACCCTGCGGGGAATGAAAAACTGTTTTTT.

The V gene is TRBV9, the J gene TRBJ1-2; 8 positions agree with TRBD1. The germline CDR1 and CDR2 sequences are SGDLS and YYNGEE. The V and J ends lost 4 bases and 4 bases, in that order; junction bases with no gene match: 6. The CDR3 is 14 amino acids. CDR3 sequence reads: CASSLQGASYGYTF. The CDR3 DNA sequence: TGTGCCAGCAGCCTCCAGGGGGCGAGCTATGGCTACACCTTC. Looking up the rest from reference TRBV9 and TRBJ1-2 gives the full variable domain: DSGVTQTPKHLITATGQRVTLRCSPRSGDLSVYWYQQSLDQGLQFLIQYYNGEERAKGNILERFSAQQFPDLHSELNLSSLELGDSALYFCASSLQGASYGYTFGSGTRLTVV.

The gene calls are TRBV2 and TRBJ1-4, with D maybe TRBD1 (5 bases). The CDR3 extends over 14 amino acids. Germline CDR1 is SNHLY and CDR2 is FYNNEI. V was shortened by 6 bases and J by 5 bases, with 13 bases between the two germline ends. The CDR3 bases are TGTGCCAGCAGGGAGGGACTTCTAAATGAAAAACTGTTTTTT. Protein sequence: CASREGLLNEKLFF.

The chain joins TRBV6-5 to TRBJ2-7; 8 bases match TRBD2. The CDR3 covers 13 residues. From germline, CDR1 is MNHEY and CDR2 SVGAGI. V shed 5 bases and J 6 bases; nucleotides not matched to a gene: 6. The CDR3 region has the DNA TGTGCCAGCAGTCCGGGAGGGTCGGTCGAGCAGTACTTC. This encodes CASSPGGSVEQYF.

J is TRBJ2-2 and V is TRBV9, with 7 bases fitting TRBD2. The germline gives CDR1 SGDLS, CDR2 YYNGEE. The CDR3 contains 15 residues. V was pared by 0 bases and J by 5 bases, with 4 bases of the junction left unmatched. CDR3: CASSVEAGYTGELFF. CDR3 bases: TGTGCCAGCAGCGTAGAAGCGGGGTATACCGGGGAGCTGTTTTTT.

This rearrangement joins TRBV10-3 to TRBJ2-1; 10 bases map to TRBD2. V lost 3 bases and J lost 4; bases outside the gene matches: 6. CDR3 length equals 16 residues. Germline CDR1 is ENHRY and CDR2 is SYGVKD. The CDR3 here is CAISDPGLAVYNEQFF. CDR3 coding DNA: TGTGCCATCAGTGACCCAGGACTAGCGGTTTACAATGAGCAGTTCTTC.

This clone was seen once. V and J are TRBV7-3 and TRBJ2-1; D remains unclear. Trimming removed 3 bases from V and 1 base from J, with 10 bases in between. In germline, CDR1 is SGHTA, CDR2 FQGTGA. This CDR3 has 15 residues. The CDR3 loop is CASSLILRSYNEQFF. The CDR3 region has the DNA TGTGCCAGCAGCTTGATTTTGAGGTCCTACAATGAGCAGTTCTTC.

The chain joins TRBV7-8 to TRBJ2-7; 9 nucleotides match TRBD1. CDR1 SGHVS and CDR2 FQNEAQ come from the germline V gene. V shed 5 bases, J shed 6 bases, and the junction held 11 bases outside the gene matches. The CDR3 loop spans 15 amino acids. CDR3 amino acids: CASSRGGTGYSEQYF. CDR3 coding DNA: TGTGCCAGCAGCCGAGGGGGGACAGGGTACTCCGAGCAGTACTTC.

This clone appeared once. The chain couples TRBV12-3 or TRBV12-4 to TRBJ1-1; D is perhaps TRBD1 (5 bases). The V and J ends lost 5 bases and 6 bases respectively, with 13 bases between them. CDR3 length: 13 amino acids. CDR3 region: CASSVRGGAEAFF. CDR3 nucleotide sequence: TGTGCCAGCAGTGTGCGGGGAGGGGCTGAAGCTTTCTTT.